These 8 T cell receptor beta chains were sequenced from one sample in a study of cytomegalovirus exposure and HLA in healthy donors. PCR involved 60 Vbeta and 13 Jbeta primers. Here immunoSEQ multiplex PCR was the method, and the copy in TCRdb shows in-frame clones only, minus some. The repertoire holds 180,000 or so clones, with approximately 85% as singletons. Sequenced input: PBMCs. These receptors were taken from a man aged 18 to 35 in good health and CMV-seropositive.

This sequence joins TRBV5-4 and TRBJ2-2, with 8 bases matching TRBD2. Trimming removed 0 bases from V and 6 bases from J; junction bases left unmatched: 7. The CDR3 spans 16 residues. CDR1 and CDR2 from the germline V gene are SGHNT and YYREEE (reference sequence). The DNA of the CDR3 is TGTGCCAGCAGCTTGGCCTTTGGACTAGCTGCCGGGGAGCTGTTTTTT. It codes for CASSLAFGLAAGELFF.

This chain links TRBV5-4 with TRBJ2-2; 7 bases map to TRBD1. The CDR3 consists of 18 residues. The V and J ends lost 4 bases and 5 bases, in that order; junction bases with no gene match: 17. Germline CDR1 SGHNT, CDR2 YYREEE (reference sequence). CDR3 in amino acids: CASSPGTAKPPGTGELFF. CDR3 DNA sequence: TGTGCCAGCAGCCCGGGGACAGCGAAACCCCCGGGGACCGGGGAGCTGTTTTTT.

This clone was seen a few times. One junction end disagrees with the germline gene, perhaps due to a read error. J is TRBJ1-1 and V is TRBV4-1, with D uncertain. Germline CDR1 reads MGHRA; CDR2 reads YSYEKL. This CDR3 has 14 amino acids. In DNA form, the CDR3 reads TGCGCCAGCAGCCAAGTCGAACAGCTCTTCCCGGAACCGTTT. It codes for CASSQVEQLFPEPF.

A remark on this clone: This sample also contains other DNA sequences that code for the same CDR3. The chain has TRBV5-6 and TRBJ2-1; TRBD2 agrees at 13 bases. The germline V gene encodes CDR1 SGHDT and CDR2 YYEEEE. The CDR3 runs to 15 residues. The ends lost 4 bases at V and 5 bases at J; junction bases unmatched: 3. This chain's CDR3 is CASSPGLAGDNEQFF. The CDR3 DNA follows: TGTGCCAGCAGCCCAGGACTAGCGGGGGACAATGAGCAGTTCTTC.

The genes are TRBV7-9 and TRBJ1-1, with 7 bases fitting TRBD1. V dropped 2 bases and J dropped 4; count of bases not matched to a gene: 13. The V gene's germline CDR1 is SEHNR and CDR2 FQNEAQ (reference sequence). The CDR3 is 17 residues long. CDR3 in amino acids: CASSLRGPDGFSTEAFF. In nucleotides, the CDR3 is TGTGCCAGCAGCTTAAGGGGGCCCGACGGATTTTCCACTGAAGCTTTCTTT.

This chain links TRBV10-3 with TRBJ2-7; 9 bases line up with TRBD2. Germline-derived CDR1 and CDR2 are ENHRY and SYGVKD. The CDR3 sequence is 15 residues long. Losses at the gene ends were 10 bases for V and 0 bases for J; bases not matched to a gene: 10. CDR3 sequence reads: CATRGTSGFSYEQYF. CDR3 nucleotide sequence: TGTGCCACCCGGGGTACTAGCGGGTTCTCCTACGAGCAGTACTTC.

The chain is built from TRBV4-1 and TRBJ2-7, with 10 bases lining up with TRBD1. The CDR3 length is 16 residues. CDR1 and CDR2 from the germline V gene are MGHRA and YSYEKL. Germline trimming cut 0 bases from V and 3 bases from J; bases unmatched to any gene: 5. CDR3 coding DNA: TGCGCCAGCAGCCAAGAAGGGACAGGGGTTGGCTACGAGCAGTACTTC. Translating it yields CASSQEGTGVGYEQYF.

This rearrangement joins TRBV2 to TRBJ1-1, with D possibly TRBD1 on 6 matching bases. CDR3 size: 14 residues. CDR1 and CDR2 (germline): SNHLY, FYNNEI. V was trimmed by 0 bases and J by 7 bases, leaving 12 bases between them. The CDR3 coding sequence is TGTGCCAGCAGTGAAGCGCCCAGACAGGATGAAGCTTTCTTT. This translates into CASSEAPRQDEAFF.